This section outlines one T cell receptor (beta chain) sequence together with its context. Losses at the gene ends were 4 bases for V and 3 bases for J; bases not matched to a gene: 9. Germline lookup yields CDR1 GTSNPN and CDR2 SVGIG (reference sequence). CDR3 size: 16 residues. Here immunoSEQ multiplex PCR was the method, and the copy in TCRdb shows in-frame clones only, minus some. The sample lists approximately 130,000 clones, 70% to 80% occurring once. The data derive from a study of blood T cell repertoires in COVID-19. As for the study in general: Material from acute and convalescent COVID-19 was sourced from the United States, Italy and Spain.

The chain has TRBV30 and TRBJ1-4; 9 nucleotides agree with TRBD1. Sequenced material: peripheral blood. The TCR was taken from a human donor in a cohort sampled during active COVID-19. The CDR3 DNA is TGTGCCTGGACCCCGGGACAGGGTGGTCCTAATGAAAAACTGTTTTTT. It yields the protein CAWTPGQGGPNEKLFF.